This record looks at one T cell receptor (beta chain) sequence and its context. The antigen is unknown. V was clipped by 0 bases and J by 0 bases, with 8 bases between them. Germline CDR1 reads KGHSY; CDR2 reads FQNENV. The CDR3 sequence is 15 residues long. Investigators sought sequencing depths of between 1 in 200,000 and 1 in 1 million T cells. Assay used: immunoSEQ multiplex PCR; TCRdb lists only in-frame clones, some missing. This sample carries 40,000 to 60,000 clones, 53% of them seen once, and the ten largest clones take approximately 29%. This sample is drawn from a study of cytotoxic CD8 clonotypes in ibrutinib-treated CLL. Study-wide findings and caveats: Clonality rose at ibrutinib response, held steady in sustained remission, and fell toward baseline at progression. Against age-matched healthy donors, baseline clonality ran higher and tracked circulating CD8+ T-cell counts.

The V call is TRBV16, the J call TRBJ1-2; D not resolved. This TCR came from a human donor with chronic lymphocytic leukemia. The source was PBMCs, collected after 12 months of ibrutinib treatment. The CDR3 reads CASSQSRVANYGYTF. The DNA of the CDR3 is TGTGCCAGCAGCCAATCGAGGGTAGCTAACTATGGCTACACCTTC.